This T cell receptor beta chain was captured by sequencing in a study of control samples from healthy donors and cancer patients. Measured with immunoSEQ multiplex PCR; TCRdb has only the in-frame clones, and not every one. The sample contains hundreds of thousands of clones, around nine tenths of which appear only once. The receptor's source is a man aged 35-49 years with head and neck cancer. The sequencing input was PBMCs.

CDR3 region: CASSKLNRADTQYF. The CDR3 DNA sequence: TGTGCCAGCAGCAAACTTAACAGGGCAGATACGCAGTATTTT. The V and J genes are TRBV27 and TRBJ2-3, with a possible D match to TRBD1 (6 bases). Germline CDR1 and CDR2: MNHEY and SMNVEV (reference sequence). Trimming shortened V by 6 bases and J by 4 bases, and 14 bases separated the two germline ends. The CDR3 covers 14 residues.